This section outlines one TCR beta chain sequence together with its context. What it recognizes is unknown. This record comes from a study of early T cells in non-severe SARS-CoV-2 infection. Study background: Chains were unpaired, as sequencing was done on bulk RNA from unsorted whole blood.

Tagging with unique molecular identifiers was applied to individual cDNA molecules. Via MiXCR, TCRdb re-called the 5' RACE reads, giving one row per CDR3 protein. The data show under 75,000 distinct CDR3 sequences, about 13% seen once. Overall study results and limits: VDJdb matching skewed toward anti-spike CD8 responses, missing private and CD4 specificities.

CDR3 length equals 11 residues. The V gene's germline CDR1 is LGHDT and CDR2 YNNKEL (reference sequence). The ends were cut back, 8 bases at V and 5 bases at J, with 10 bases in the middle. This chain uses TRBV3-1 with TRBJ2-7; D perhaps matches TRBD2 (6 bases). This sequence originates from an adult who was a healthcare worker with PCR-confirmed SARS-CoV-2 infection or an uninfected control (not recorded which). The source material was whole blood. CDR3 sequence: CASRGANEQYF. In DNA form, the CDR3 reads TGTGCCAGCCGCGGGGCCAACGAGCAGTACTTC.